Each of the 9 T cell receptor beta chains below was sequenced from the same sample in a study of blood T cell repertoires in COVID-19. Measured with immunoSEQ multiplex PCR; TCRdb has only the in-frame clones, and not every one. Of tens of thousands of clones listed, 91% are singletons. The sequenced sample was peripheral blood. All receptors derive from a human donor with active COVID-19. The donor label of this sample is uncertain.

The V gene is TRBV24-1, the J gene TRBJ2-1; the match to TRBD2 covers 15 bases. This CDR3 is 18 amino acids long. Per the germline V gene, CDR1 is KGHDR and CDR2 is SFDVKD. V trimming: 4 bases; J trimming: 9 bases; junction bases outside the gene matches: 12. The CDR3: CATSDQGLAGGPMSEQFF. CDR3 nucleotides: TGTGCCACCAGTGACCAAGGACTAGCGGGAGGGCCGATGAGTGAGCAGTTCTTC.

CDR3 nucleotide sequence: TGTGCCAGCATCCCGAACGGGAACACTGAAGCTTTCTTT. Protein: CASIPNGNTEAFF. This chain uses TRBV6-6 with TRBJ1-1; no reliable D call. The CDR3 totals 13 residues. Germline V lookup: CDR1 MNHNY, CDR2 SVGAGI (reference sequence). Trimming pared 7 bases from V and 1 base from J, leaving 10 bases between.

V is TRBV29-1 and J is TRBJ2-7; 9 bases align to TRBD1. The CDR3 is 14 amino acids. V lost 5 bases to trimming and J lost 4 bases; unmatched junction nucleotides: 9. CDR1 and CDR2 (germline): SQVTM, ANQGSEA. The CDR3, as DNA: TGCAGCGTTTGGTCGGCCGACAGGGGGTACGAGCAGTACTTC. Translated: CSVWSADRGYEQYF.

CDR3 protein: CATPAGGNNSPLHF. As DNA, the CDR3 is TGTGCCACTCCGGCGGGGGGTAATAATTCACCCCTCCACTTT. The chain links TRBV2 to TRBJ1-6; perhaps TRBD1 as D (5 bases). The CDR3 covers 14 residues. Trimming removed 10 bases at V and 5 bases at J, with 15 bases between. Per the germline V gene, CDR1 is SNHLY and CDR2 is FYNNEI.

The CDR3 DNA is TGTGCTAGTGGGGGGACAGGGCGTAGATGGGATGAGCAGTTCTTC. Translation: CASGGTGRRWDEQFF. The rearrangement links TRBV12-5 to TRBJ2-1, with TRBD1 identical over 9 bases. J lost 8 bases, V lost 6 bases, and 11 bases had no gene match. CDR1 is LGHNT and CDR2 is FRNRAP in the germline V gene. There are 15 residues in the CDR3.

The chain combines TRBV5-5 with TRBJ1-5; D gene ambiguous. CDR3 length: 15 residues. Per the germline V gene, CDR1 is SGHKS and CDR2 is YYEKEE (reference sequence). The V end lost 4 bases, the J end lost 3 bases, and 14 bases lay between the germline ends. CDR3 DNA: TGTGCCAGCAGCGGTAGAGAGAGTTACAATCAGCCCCAGCATTTT. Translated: CASSGRESYNQPQHF.

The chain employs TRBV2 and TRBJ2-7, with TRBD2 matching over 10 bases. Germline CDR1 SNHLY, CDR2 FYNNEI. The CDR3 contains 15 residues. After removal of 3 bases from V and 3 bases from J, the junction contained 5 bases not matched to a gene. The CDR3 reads CASSELSSGGYEQYF. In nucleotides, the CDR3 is TGTGCCAGCAGTGAGTTGTCTAGCGGGGGCTACGAGCAGTACTTC.

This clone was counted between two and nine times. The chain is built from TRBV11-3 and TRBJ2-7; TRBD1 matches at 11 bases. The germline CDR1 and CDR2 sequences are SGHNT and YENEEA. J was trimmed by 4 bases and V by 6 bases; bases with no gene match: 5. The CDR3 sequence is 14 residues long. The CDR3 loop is CASRVRDRGYEQYF. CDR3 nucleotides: TGTGCCAGCAGGGTCCGGGACAGGGGGTACGAGCAGTACTTC.

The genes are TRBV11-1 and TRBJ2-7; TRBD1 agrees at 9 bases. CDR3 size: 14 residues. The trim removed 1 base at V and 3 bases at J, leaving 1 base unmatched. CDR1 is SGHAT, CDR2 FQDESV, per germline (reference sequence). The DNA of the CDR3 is TGTGCCAGCAGCTTAGGGGGACAGGGCTACGAGCAGTACTTC. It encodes CASSLGGQGYEQYF. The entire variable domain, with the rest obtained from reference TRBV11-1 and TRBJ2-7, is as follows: EAEVAQSPRYKITEKSQAVAFWCDPISGHATLYWYRQILGQGPELLVQFQDESVVDDSQLPKDRFSAERLKGVDSTLKIQPAELGDSAMYLCASSLGGQGYEQYFGPGTRLTVT.